The clone carrying this TCR beta chain was seen a single time. Its antigen is unidentified. The sample originates from a study of T cell responses to AZD1222 COVID-19 vaccine. TCRdb's table, derived via immunoSEQ multiplex PCR, lists solely in-frame clones and lacks some. The data show about 150,000 clones, about nine tenths seen once. Findings and caveats of the study: Spike-specific TCR repertoires showed rising breadth and depth after two AZD1222 doses. White British donors predominated, females outnumbered males, and clonal diversity was possibly underestimated. There were vaccine-associated CD4 TCRs across spike, dominant at 160-218 and 743-854. Unmutated variant regions are reportedly the target of nearly half of TCRs that are spike-specific.

The clonotype originates from an adult in good health. The sample was peripheral blood, taken on day 0 of AZD1222 vaccination.

As DNA, the CDR3 is TGTGCCAGCAGGCGAGCGGGGCAATCTAGCACAGATACGCAGTATTTT. This translates into CASRRAGQSSTDTQYF. V and J are TRBV6-6 and TRBJ2-3; 7 nucleotides agree with TRBD2. With V trimmed by 6 bases and J by 0 bases, 9 bases remained unmatched. Germline V lookup: CDR1 MNHNY, CDR2 SVGAGI (reference sequence). The CDR3 is 16 residues long.